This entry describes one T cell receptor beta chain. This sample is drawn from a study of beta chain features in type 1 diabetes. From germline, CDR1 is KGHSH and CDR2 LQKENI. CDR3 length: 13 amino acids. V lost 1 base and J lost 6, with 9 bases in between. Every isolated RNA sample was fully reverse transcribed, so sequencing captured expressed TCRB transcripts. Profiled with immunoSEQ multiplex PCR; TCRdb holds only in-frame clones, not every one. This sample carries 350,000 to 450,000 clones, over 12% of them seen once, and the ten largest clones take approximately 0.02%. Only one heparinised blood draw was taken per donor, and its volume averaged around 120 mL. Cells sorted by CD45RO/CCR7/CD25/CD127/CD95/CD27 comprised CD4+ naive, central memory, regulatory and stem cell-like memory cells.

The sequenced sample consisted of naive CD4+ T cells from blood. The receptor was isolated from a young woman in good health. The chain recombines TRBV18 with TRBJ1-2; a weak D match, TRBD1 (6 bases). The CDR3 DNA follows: TGTGCCAGCTCACCACGGGACACCCATGGCTACACCTTC. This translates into CASSPRDTHGYTF. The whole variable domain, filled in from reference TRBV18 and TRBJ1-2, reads NAGVMQNPRHLVRRRGQEARLRCSPMKGHSHVYWYRQLPEEGLKFMVYLQKENIIDESGMPKERFSAEFPKEGPSILRIQQVVRGDSAAYFCASSPRDTHGYTFGSGTRLTVV.